This T cell receptor beta chain comes out of a study of shared clonotypes between healthy human individuals. Several immunoSEQ plates held equal portions of the genomic DNA taken from each subset. Using immunoSEQ multiplex PCR, the repertoire was profiled, and TCRdb retains in-frame clones only, with some absent. The sample comprises millions of clones, over 90% of which are singletons, and about 0.41% rests with the top ten. This clone was seen only a few times. The source is a man younger than 35 in good health. Some clones in this sample may be carry-over from other donors' samples. The sample consisted of naive CD4+ T cells from PBMCs. The subset denotes: CD45RA+ positively selected.

In DNA form, the CDR3 reads TGTGCCAGCAGTAACAGAGGGTGGACTGAAGCTTTCTTT. The encoded protein is CASSNRGWTEAFF. V usage is TRBV27 and J usage is TRBJ1-1; no clear D. V lost 5 bases, J lost 5 bases, and 12 bases lay in between. This CDR3 comprises 13 residues. CDR1 is MNHEY, CDR2 SMNVEV, per germline (reference sequence).